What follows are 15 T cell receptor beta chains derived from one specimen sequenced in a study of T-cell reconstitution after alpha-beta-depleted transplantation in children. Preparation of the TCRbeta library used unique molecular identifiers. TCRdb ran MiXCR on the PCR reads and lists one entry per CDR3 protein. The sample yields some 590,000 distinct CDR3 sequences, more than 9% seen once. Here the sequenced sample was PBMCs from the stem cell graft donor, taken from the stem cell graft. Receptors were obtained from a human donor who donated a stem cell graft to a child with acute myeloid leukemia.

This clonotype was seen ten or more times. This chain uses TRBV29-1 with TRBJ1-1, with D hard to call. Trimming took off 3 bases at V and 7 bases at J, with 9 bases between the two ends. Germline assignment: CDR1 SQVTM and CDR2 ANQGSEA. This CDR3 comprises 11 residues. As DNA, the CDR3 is TGCAGCGTTGACCCCGGGGTTGAAGCTTTCTTT. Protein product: CSVDPGVEAFF.

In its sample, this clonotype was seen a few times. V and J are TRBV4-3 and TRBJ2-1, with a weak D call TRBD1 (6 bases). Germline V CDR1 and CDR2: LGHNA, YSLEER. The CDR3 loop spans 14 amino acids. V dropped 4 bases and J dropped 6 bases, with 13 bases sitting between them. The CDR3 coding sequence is TGCGCCAGCAGCCGACGGACAGACTCCAATGAGCAGTTCTTC. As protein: CASSRRTDSNEQFF.

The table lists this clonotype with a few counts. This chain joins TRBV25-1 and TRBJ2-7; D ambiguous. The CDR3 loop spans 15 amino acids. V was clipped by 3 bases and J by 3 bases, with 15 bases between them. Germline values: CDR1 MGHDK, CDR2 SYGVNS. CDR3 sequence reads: CASSDVGGQDYEQYF. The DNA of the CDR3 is TGTGCCAGCAGTGACGTGGGTGGTCAAGACTACGAGCAGTACTTC.

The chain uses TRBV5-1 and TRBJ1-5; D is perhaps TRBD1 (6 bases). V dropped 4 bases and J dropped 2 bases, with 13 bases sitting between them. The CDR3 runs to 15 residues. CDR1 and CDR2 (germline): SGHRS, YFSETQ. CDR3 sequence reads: CASSEQGGGNQPQHF. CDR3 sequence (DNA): TGCGCCAGCAGCGAACAGGGCGGCGGCAATCAGCCCCAGCATTTT.

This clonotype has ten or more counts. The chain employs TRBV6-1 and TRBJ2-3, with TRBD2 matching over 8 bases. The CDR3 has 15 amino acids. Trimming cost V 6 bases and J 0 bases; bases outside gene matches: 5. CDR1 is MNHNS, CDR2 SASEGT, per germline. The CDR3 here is CASRARTSSTDTQYF. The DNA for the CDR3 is TGTGCCAGCAGGGCTCGGACTAGCAGCACAGATACGCAGTATTTT.

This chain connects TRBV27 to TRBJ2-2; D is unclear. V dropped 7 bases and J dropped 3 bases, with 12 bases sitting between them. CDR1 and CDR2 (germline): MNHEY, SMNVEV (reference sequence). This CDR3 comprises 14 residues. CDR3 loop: CASKGNWDTGELFF. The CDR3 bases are TGTGCCAGCAAGGGCAATTGGGACACCGGGGAGCTGTTTTTT.

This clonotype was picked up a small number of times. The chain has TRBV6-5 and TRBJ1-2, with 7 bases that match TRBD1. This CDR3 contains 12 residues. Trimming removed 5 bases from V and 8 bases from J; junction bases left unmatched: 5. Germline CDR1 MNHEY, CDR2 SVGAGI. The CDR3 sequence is CASSKGARGYTF. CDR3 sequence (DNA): TGTGCCAGCAGTAAGGGGGCTCGGGGCTACACCTTC.

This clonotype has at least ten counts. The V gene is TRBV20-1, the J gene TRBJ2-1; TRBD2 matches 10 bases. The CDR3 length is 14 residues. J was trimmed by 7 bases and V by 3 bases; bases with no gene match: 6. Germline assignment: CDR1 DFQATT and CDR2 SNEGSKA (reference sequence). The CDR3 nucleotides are TGCAGTGCTAGCCTAGCGGGAGTGGGGAATGAGCAGTTCTTC. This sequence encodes CSASLAGVGNEQFF.

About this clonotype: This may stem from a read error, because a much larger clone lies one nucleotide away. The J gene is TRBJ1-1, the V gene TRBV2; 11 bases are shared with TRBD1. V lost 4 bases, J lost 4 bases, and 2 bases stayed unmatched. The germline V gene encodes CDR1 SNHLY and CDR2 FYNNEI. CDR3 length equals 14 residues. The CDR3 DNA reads TGTGCCAGCAGTGTCGGGACAGGGGGCACTGAAGCTTTCTTT. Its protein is CASSVGTGGTEAFF.

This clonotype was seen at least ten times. For the CDR3, the DNA is TGCGCCAGCAGCCCGGCGGGGGCCGGGGAGCTGTTTTTT. Protein product: CASSPAGAGELFF. This chain links TRBV5-1 with TRBJ2-2; 7 nucleotides align to TRBD2. V lost 4 bases, J lost 6 bases, and 3 bases stayed unmatched. Per the germline V gene, CDR1 is SGHRS and CDR2 is YFSETQ. The CDR3 is 13 residues long. The full variable domain, completed using reference TRBV5-1 and TRBJ2-2, is KAGVTQTPRYLIKTRGQQVTLSCSPISGHRSVSWYQQTPGQGLQFLFEYFSETQRNKGNFPGRFSGRQFSNSRSEMNVSTLELGDSALYLCASSPAGAGELFFGEGSRLTVL.

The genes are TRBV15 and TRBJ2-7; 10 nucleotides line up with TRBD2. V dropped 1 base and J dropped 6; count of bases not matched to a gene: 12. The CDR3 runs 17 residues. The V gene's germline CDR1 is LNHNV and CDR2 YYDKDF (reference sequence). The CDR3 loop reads CATSRAVLGTSATEQYF. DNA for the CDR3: TGTGCCACCAGCAGAGCCGTTCTCGGGACTAGCGCGACCGAGCAGTACTTC.

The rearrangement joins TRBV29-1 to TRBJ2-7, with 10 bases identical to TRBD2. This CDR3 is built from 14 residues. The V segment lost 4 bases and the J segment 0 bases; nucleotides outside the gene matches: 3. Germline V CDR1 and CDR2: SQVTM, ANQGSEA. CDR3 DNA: TGCAGCGTTGCGAGCGGGAGGGACTCCTACGAGCAGTACTTC. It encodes CSVASGRDSYEQYF.

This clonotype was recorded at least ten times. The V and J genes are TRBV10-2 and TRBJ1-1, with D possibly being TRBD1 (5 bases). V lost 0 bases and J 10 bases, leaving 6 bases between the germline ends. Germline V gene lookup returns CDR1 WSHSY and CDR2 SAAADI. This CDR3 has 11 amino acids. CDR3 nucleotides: TGCGCCAGCAGTGAGTCGGGGGGAGCTTTCTTT. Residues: CASSESGGAFF.

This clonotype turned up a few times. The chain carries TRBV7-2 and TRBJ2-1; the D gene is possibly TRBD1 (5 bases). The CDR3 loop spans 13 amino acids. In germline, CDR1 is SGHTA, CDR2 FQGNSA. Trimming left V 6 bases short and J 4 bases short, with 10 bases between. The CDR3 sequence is CASRARGYNEQFF. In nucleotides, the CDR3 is TGTGCCAGCAGAGCTAGGGGATACAATGAGCAGTTCTTC.

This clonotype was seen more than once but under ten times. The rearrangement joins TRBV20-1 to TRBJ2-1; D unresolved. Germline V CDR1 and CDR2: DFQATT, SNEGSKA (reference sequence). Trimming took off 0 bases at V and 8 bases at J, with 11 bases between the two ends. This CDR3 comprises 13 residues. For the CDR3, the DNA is TGCAGTGCTAGAGACGGCGGCGAGGATGAGCAGTTCTTC. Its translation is CSARDGGEDEQFF.